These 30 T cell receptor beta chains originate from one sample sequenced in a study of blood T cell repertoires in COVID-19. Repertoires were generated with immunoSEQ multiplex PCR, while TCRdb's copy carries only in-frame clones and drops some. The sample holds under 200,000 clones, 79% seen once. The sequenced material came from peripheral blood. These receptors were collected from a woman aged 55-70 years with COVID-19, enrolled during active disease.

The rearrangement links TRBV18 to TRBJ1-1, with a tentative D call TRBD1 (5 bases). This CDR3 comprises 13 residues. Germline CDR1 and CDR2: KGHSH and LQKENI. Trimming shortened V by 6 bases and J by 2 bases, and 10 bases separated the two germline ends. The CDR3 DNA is TGTGCCAGCTCTTTCCAGGGAAACACTGAAGCTTTCTTT. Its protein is CASSFQGNTEAFF. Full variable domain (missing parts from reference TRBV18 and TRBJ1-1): NAGVMQNPRHLVRRRGQEARLRCSPMKGHSHVYWYRQLPEEGLKFMVYLQKENIIDESGMPKERFSAEFPKEGPSILRIQQVVRGDSAAYFCASSFQGNTEAFFGQGTRLTVV.

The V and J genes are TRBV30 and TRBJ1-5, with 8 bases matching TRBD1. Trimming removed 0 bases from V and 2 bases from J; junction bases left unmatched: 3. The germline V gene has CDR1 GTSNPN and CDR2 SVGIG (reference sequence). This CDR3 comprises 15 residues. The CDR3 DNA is TGTGCCTGGAGTGTAGGGGGACAGGGCAATCAGCCCCAGCATTTT. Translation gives CAWSVGGQGNQPQHF. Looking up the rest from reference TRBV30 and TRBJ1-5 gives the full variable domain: SQTIHQWPATLVQPVGSPLSLECTVEGTSNPNLYWYRQAAGRGLQLLFYSVGIGQISSEVPQNLSASRPQDRQFILSSKKLLLSDSGFYLCAWSVGGQGNQPQHFGDGTRLSIL.

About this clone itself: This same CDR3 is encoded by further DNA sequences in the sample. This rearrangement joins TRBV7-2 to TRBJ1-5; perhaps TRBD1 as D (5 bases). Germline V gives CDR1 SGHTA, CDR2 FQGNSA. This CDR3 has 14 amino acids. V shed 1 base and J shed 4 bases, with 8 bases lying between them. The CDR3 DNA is TGTGCCAGCAGCTTAGGGGGCAGGAATCAGCCCCAGCATTTT. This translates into CASSLGGRNQPQHF.

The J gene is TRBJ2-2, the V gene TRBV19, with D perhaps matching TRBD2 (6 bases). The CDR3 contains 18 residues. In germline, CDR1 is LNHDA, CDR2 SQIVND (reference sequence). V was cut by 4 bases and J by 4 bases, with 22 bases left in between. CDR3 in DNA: TGTGCCAGTAGTAATTGGGCCTCGTTGCGGAGGGGCACCGGGGAGCTGTTTTTT. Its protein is CASSNWASLRRGTGELFF.

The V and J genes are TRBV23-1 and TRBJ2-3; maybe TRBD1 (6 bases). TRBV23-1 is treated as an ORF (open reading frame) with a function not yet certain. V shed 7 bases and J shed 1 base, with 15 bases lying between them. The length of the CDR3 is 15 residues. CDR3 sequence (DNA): TGCGCCAGCACGCCGGGACACCACTGCACAGATACGCAGTATTTT. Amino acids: CASTPGHHCTDTQYF.

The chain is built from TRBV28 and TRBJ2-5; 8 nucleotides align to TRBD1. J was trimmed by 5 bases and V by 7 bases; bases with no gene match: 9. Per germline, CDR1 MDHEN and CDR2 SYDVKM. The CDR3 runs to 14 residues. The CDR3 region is CASTAGGAGETQYF. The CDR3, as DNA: TGTGCCAGCACTGCAGGGGGCGCGGGGGAGACCCAGTACTTC.

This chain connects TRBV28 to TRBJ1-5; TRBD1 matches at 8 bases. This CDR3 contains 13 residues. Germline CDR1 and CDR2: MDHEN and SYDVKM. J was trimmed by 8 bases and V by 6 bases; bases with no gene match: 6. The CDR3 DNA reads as TGTGCCAGCAGCCGACAGGGGTGGGAGCCCCAGCATTTT. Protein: CASSRQGWEPQHF. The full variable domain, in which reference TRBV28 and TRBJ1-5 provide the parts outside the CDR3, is DVKVTQSSRYLVKRTGEKVFLECVQDMDHENMFWYRQDPGLGLRLIYFSYDVKMKEKGDIPEGYSVSREKKERFSLILESASTNQTSMYLCASSRQGWEPQHFGDGTRLSIL.

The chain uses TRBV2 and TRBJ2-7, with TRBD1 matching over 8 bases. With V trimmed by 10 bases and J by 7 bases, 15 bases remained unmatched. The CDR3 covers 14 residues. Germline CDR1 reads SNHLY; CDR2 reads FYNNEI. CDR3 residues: CANQQGGRPEEQYV. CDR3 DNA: TGTGCCAATCAACAGGGGGGAAGGCCGGAGGAGCAGTACGTC.

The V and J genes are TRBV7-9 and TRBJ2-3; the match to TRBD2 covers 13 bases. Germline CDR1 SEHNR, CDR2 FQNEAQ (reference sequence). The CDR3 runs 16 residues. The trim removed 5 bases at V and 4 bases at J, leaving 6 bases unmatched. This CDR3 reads CASSPRTSGSADTQYF. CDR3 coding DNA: TGTGCCAGCAGCCCTAGGACTAGCGGGAGTGCAGATACGCAGTATTTT.

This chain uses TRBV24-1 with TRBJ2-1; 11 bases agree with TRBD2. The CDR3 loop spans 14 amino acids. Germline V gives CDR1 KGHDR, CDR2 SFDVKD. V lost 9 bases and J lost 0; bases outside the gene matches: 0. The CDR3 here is CATGLAGSYNEQFF. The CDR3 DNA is TGTGCCACCGGACTAGCGGGCTCCTACAATGAGCAGTTCTTC.

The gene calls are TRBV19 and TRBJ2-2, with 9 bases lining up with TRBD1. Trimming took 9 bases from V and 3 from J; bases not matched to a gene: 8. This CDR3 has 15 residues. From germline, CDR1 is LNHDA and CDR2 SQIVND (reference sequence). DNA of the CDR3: TGTGCCAGCTCCGGGACAGGGTCCCACACCGGGGAGCTGTTTTTT. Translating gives CASSGTGSHTGELFF.

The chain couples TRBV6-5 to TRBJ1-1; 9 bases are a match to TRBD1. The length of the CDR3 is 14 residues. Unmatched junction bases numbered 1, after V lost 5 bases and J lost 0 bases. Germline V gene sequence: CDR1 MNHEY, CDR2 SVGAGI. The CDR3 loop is CASSRDRVNTEAFF. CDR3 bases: TGTGCCAGCAGTAGGGACAGGGTGAACACTGAAGCTTTCTTT.

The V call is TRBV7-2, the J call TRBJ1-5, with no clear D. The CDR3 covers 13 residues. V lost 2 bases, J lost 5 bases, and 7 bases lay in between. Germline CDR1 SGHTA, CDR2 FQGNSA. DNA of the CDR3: TGTGCCAGCAGCTTACAGGATGATCAGCCCCAGCATTTT. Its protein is CASSLQDDQPQHF.

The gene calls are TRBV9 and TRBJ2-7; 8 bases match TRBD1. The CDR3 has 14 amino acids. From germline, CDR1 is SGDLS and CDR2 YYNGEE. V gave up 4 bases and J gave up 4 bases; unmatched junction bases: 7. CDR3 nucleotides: TGTGCCAGCAGCTCAGGACAGGGTGGGTACGAGCAGTACTTC. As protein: CASSSGQGGYEQYF.

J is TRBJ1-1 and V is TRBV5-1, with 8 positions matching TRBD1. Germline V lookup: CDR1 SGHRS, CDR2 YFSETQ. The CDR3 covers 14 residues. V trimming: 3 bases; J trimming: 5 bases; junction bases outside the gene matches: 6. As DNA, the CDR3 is TGCGCCAGCAGCTACCGGGACAGGACAACTGAAGCTTTCTTT. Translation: CASSYRDRTTEAFF.

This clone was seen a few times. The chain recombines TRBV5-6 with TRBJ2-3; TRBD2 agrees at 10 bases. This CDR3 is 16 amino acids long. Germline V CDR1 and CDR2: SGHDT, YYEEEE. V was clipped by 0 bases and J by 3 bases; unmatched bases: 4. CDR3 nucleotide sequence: TGTGCCAGCAGCTTGGAGCGGGGGGGCAGAACAGATACGCAGTATTTT. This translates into CASSLERGGRTDTQYF.

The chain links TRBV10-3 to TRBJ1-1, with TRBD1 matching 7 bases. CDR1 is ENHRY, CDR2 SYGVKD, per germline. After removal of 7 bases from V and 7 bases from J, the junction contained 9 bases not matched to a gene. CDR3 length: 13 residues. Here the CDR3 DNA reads TGTGCCATCACAGGGGGTTCGGGTCTTGAAGCTTTCTTT. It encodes CAITGGSGLEAFF.

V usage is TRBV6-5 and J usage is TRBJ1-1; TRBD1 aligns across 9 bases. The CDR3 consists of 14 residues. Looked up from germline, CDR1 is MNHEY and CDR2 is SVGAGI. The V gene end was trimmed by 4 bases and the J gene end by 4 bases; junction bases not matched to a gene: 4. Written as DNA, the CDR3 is TGTGCCAGCAGTTCGGACAGGGGCTCCACTGAAGCTTTCTTT. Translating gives CASSSDRGSTEAFF.

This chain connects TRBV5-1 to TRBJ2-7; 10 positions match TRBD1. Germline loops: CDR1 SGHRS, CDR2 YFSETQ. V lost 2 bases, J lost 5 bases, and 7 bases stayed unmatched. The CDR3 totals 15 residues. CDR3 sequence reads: CASSLAGTGAHEQYF. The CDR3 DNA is TGCGCCAGCAGCTTAGCCGGGACAGGGGCCCACGAGCAGTACTTC.

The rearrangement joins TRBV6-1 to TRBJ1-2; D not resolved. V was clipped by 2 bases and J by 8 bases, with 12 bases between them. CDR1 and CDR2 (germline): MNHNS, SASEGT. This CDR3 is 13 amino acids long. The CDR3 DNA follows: TGTGCCAGCAGTGAAAATTCGGGGAGGGGCTACACCTTC. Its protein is CASSENSGRGYTF.

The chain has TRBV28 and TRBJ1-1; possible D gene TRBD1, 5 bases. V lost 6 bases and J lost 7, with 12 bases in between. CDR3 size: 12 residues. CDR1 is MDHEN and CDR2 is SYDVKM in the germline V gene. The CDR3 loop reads CASRGPGGEAFF. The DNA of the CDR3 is TGTGCCAGCAGGGGGCCCGGCGGTGAAGCTTTCTTT.

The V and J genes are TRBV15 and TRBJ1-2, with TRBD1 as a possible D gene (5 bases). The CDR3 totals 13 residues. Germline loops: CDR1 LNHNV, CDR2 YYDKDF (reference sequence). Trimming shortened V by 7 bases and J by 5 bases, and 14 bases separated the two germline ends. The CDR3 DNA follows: TGTGCCACCACGGCGGGGGTCCGGTATGGCTACACCTTC. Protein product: CATTAGVRYGYTF.

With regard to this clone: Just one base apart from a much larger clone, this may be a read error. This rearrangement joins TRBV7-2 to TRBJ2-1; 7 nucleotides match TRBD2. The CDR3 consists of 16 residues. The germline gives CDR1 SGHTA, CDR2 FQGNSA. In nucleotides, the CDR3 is TGTGCCAACAGCTTCTTGGGTAGCGGGCGTTACAATGAGCAGTTCTTC. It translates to CANSFLGSGRYNEQFF.

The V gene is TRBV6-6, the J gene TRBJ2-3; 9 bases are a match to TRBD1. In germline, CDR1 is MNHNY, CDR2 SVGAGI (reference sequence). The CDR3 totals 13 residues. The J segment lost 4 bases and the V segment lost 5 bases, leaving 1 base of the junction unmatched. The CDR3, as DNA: TGTGCCAGCAGTAGACAGGGGGCAGATACGCAGTATTTT. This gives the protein CASSRQGADTQYF.

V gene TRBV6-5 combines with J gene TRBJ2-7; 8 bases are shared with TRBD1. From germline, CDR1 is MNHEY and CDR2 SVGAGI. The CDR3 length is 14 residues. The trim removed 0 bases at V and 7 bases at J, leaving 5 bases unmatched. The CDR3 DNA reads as TGTGCCAGCAGTTACTCTCAGGGGGCTCGGGAGCAGTACTTC. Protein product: CASSYSQGAREQYF.

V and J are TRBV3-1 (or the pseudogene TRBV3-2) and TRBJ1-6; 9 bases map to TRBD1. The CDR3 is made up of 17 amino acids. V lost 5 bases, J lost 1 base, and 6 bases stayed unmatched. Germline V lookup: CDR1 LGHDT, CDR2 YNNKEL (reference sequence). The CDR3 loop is CASSSPTGGSYNSPLHF. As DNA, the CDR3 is TGTGCCAGCAGCTCCCCGACAGGGGGGTCCTATAATTCACCCCTCCACTTT.

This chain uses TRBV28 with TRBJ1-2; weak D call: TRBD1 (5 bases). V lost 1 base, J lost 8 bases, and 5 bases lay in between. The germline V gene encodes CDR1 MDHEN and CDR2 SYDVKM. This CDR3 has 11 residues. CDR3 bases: TGTGCCAGCAGTTTATACAGGGGCTACACCTTC. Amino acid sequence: CASSLYRGYTF.

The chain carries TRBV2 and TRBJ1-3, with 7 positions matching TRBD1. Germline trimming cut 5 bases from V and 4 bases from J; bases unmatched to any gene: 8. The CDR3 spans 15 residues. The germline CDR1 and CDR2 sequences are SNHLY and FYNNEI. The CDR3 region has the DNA TGTGCCAGCAGTTCTGACAGGGTAACAGGAAACACCATATATTTT. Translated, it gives CASSSDRVTGNTIYF.

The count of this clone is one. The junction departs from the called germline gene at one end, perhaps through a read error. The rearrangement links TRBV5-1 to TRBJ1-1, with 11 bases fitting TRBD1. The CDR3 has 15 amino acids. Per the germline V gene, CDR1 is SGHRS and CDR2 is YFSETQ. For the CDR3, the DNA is TGCGCCAGCAGTTTGGACAGGGGGCTTAAGGCTGAAGCTTTCTTT. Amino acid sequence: CASSLDRGLKAEAFF.

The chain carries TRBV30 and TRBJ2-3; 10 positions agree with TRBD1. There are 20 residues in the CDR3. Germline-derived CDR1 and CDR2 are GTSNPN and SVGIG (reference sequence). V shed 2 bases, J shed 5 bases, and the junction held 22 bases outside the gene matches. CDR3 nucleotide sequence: TGTGCCTGGAGTCGCATTGGGACAGGGGTAATCGGGTTGTGGATAGATACGCAGTATTTT. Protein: CAWSRIGTGVIGLWIDTQYF.